This T cell receptor (beta chain) was retrieved from a study of neoadjuvant anti-PD-1 for oral cavity cancer. Germline values: CDR1 ENHRY, CDR2 SYGVKD. With V trimmed by 6 bases and J by 5 bases, 8 bases remained unmatched. This CDR3 has 14 residues. This clone was recorded only once. Regarding time point: after neoadjuvant nivolumab, at surgical resection. Clones were read by immunoSEQ multiplex PCR, and TCRdb kept only the in-frame ones, dropping some. The sample holds over 14,000 clones, around 70% seen once. Sequences were derived from PBMCs, sampled after nivolumab (anti-PD-1) treatment. The sequence was obtained from a person aged 35-79 years with oral cavity squamous cell carcinoma. The V gene is TRBV10-3, the J gene TRBJ1-1; 8 bases line up with TRBD1. The CDR3 bases are TGTGCCATCAGGGGGACAGGCCTTGGAACTGAAGCTTTCTTT. As protein: CAIRGTGLGTEAFF.